One and the same sample provided the 23 T cell receptor beta chains below, sequenced in a study of Ad26.COV2.S vaccination and SARS-CoV-2 variants. As for treatment: around 19 received Ad26.COV2.S at low or high dose, single or two shots; 5 received placebo; per-sample allocation not given. Vaccine and placebo recipients were sampled on day 63 after the first injection. Profiling relied on immunoSEQ multiplex PCR, and the TCRdb table lists in-frame clones only, not all of them. Here the sample spans roughly 500,000 clones, approximately 92% being singletons. The sequenced sample was peripheral blood, obtained in a trial of Ad26.COV2.S vaccine versus placebo. These TCRs come from a person between 18 and 65 years old who received the Ad26.COV2.S COVID-19 vaccine or a placebo.

This clone appeared a few times. The chain recombines TRBV7-3 with TRBJ1-6; D call uncertain. Germline CDR1 and CDR2: SGHTA and FQGTGA. The germline V and J ends were trimmed by 5 bases and 6 bases, with 8 bases remaining between them. The CDR3 contains 13 residues. The CDR3 nucleotides read TGTGCCAGCAGCCCGGGTGGTAATTCACCCCTCCACTTT. It is translated as CASSPGGNSPLHF.

This clone was recorded a few times. The chain links TRBV5-4 to TRBJ1-4; D is undetermined. The CDR3 consists of 16 residues. From germline, CDR1 is SGHNT and CDR2 YYREEE (reference sequence). Trimming removed 2 bases from V and 7 bases from J, with 18 bases in between. Here the CDR3 DNA reads TGTGCCAGCAGCTTCGGAGGTGACTCGGTGGGTGAAAAACTGTTTTTT. Translated: CASSFGGDSVGEKLFF.

This clone was counted a single time. The CDR3 nucleotides are TGTGCCAGCAGCTTAGCCCAGGGTACTGAAGCTTTCTTT. It encodes CASSLAQGTEAFF. The V and J genes are TRBV7-2 and TRBJ1-1, with a possible D match to TRBD1 (5 bases). The CDR3 spans 13 residues. Germline V gives CDR1 SGHTA, CDR2 FQGNSA. V gave up 0 bases and J gave up 5 bases, with 7 bases separating them.

The chain has TRBV20-1 and TRBJ1-2, with D possibly matching TRBD1 (5 bases). The germline V gene has CDR1 DFQATT and CDR2 SNEGSKA (reference sequence). V gave up 5 bases and J gave up 2 bases, with 6 bases separating them. The length of the CDR3 is 11 residues. The CDR3 bases are TGCAGTGCTGAGGGGAACTATGGCTACACCTTC. Its protein is CSAEGNYGYTF.

V and J are TRBV5-6 and TRBJ1-2; TRBD1 matches at 7 bases. Trimming cost V 10 bases and J 3 bases; bases outside gene matches: 6. The CDR3 is made up of 12 amino acids. Germline-derived CDR1 and CDR2 are SGHDT and YYEEEE. The CDR3 loop is CASRDRYYGYTF. The CDR3 DNA is TGTGCCTCCCGGGACAGATACTATGGCTACACCTTC. Using reference TRBV5-6 and TRBJ1-2 for the parts outside the CDR3, the full variable domain is DAGVTQSPTHLIKTRGQQVTLRCSPKSGHDTVSWYQQALGQGPQFIFQYYEEEERQRGNFPDRFSGHQFPNYSSELNVNALLLGDSALYLCASRDRYYGYTFGSGTRLTVV.

CDR3 residues: CASWAPETQETQYF. The CDR3 bases are TGCGCCAGCTGGGCCCCAGAGACCCAAGAGACCCAGTACTTC. The chain carries TRBV5-1 and TRBJ2-5; D ambiguous. CDR3 length: 14 amino acids. Germline V CDR1 and CDR2: SGHRS, YFSETQ. The V end was cut by 7 bases, the J end by 1 base, with 14 bases between.

This rearrangement joins TRBV10-3 to TRBJ1-2; weak D call: TRBD1 (5 bases). The V end lost 8 bases, the J end lost 1 base, and 20 bases lay between the germline ends. The CDR3 runs 16 residues. CDR1 and CDR2 (germline): ENHRY, SYGVKD. CDR3 sequence reads: CAIGSGISMGNYGYTF. The CDR3 DNA reads TGTGCCATCGGGTCAGGGATTAGCATGGGTAACTATGGCTACACCTTC.

The rearrangement uses TRBV4-3 and TRBJ1-2; TRBD1 agrees at 8 bases. This CDR3 has 17 amino acids. J was trimmed by 2 bases and V by 5 bases; bases with no gene match: 13. Germline-derived CDR1 and CDR2 are LGHNA and YSLEER. The CDR3 spells CASSYGQGTLGNYGYTF. The CDR3, as DNA: TGCGCCAGCAGCTATGGACAGGGAACTTTGGGGAACTATGGCTACACCTTC.

The V gene is TRBV19, the J gene TRBJ2-3, with D perhaps TRBD1 or TRBD2 (5 bases each). Trimming removed 3 bases at V and 7 bases at J, with 17 bases between. The CDR3 is made up of 15 amino acids. Germline-derived CDR1 and CDR2 are LNHDA and SQIVND (reference sequence). The CDR3 nucleotides read TGTGCCAGTAGTATTTCCGGGACCACGAGACATACGCAGTATTTT. It specifies CASSISGTTRHTQYF.

This clone appeared once. CDR3: CASSPRAFSGNTIYF. Here the CDR3 DNA reads TGCGCCAGCAGCCCCAGGGCCTTCTCTGGAAACACCATATATTTT. The rearrangement uses TRBV5-1 and TRBJ1-3; possibly TRBD1 for D (5 bases). Deletions cut 4 bases from V and 0 bases from J, with 11 bases between. In germline, CDR1 is SGHRS, CDR2 YFSETQ. This CDR3 is 15 amino acids long.

The V call is TRBV7-3, the J call TRBJ2-5; TRBD2 matches at 8 bases. This CDR3 region has 16 residues. The germline CDR1 and CDR2 sequences are SGHTA and FQGTGA. V lost 1 base, J lost 5 bases, and 9 bases stayed unmatched. The CDR3 nucleotides are TGTGCCAGCAGCTTAAGAGGAGGACTAGCAGAGGAGACCCAGTACTTC. Encoded protein: CASSLRGGLAEETQYF.

The genes are TRBV18 and TRBJ2-4; 9 nucleotides align to TRBD1. This CDR3 has 14 residues. V shed 2 bases and J 7 bases; nucleotides not matched to a gene: 3. Germline V gene data show CDR1 as KGHSH and CDR2 as LQKENI. CDR3 sequence: CASSPWDRDNIQYF. The DNA of the CDR3 is TGTGCCAGCTCACCATGGGACAGGGATAACATTCAGTACTTC.

V gene TRBV5-8 combines with J gene TRBJ2-3, with 12 bases lining up with TRBD2. This CDR3 spans 18 amino acids. V lost 3 bases, J lost 5 bases, and 13 bases stayed unmatched. Germline V gene data show CDR1 as SGHTS and CDR2 as YDEGEE. The CDR3, as DNA: TGTGCCAGCAGCTACCGGCTAGCGGGAGGGGAGTTGGGAGATACGCAGTATTTT. It yields the protein CASSYRLAGGELGDTQYF.

This clone was detected a few times. The chain uses TRBV10-3 and TRBJ1-6, with 11 bases aligning to TRBD1. The CDR3 loop spans 16 amino acids. Germline trimming cut 2 bases from V and 4 bases from J; bases unmatched to any gene: 1. Germline V gives CDR1 ENHRY, CDR2 SYGVKD. CDR3 protein: CAISEGTGGYNSPLHF. The CDR3 nucleotides are TGTGCCATCAGTGAGGGGACAGGGGGTTATAATTCACCCCTCCACTTT.

This clone was recorded once. V and J are TRBV24-1 and TRBJ1-5; D is ambiguous. V was shortened by 10 bases and J by 3 bases, with 15 bases between the two germline ends. Germline-derived CDR1 and CDR2 are KGHDR and SFDVKD. This CDR3 region has 14 residues. The DNA of the CDR3 is TGTGCCACTTCGTGGGGTGGGGACAATCAGCCCCAGCATTTT. This sequence encodes CATSWGGDNQPQHF.

The genes are TRBV30 and TRBJ1-6; the D gene is possibly TRBD1 (6 bases). The CDR3 totals 11 residues. Trimming pared 4 bases from V and 15 bases from J, leaving 13 bases between. Germline-derived CDR1 and CDR2 are GTSNPN and SVGIG (reference sequence). CDR3 region: CAWIKGTNLHF. The CDR3 DNA reads TGTGCCTGGATAAAGGGGACAAACCTCCACTTT.

This sequence joins TRBV18 and TRBJ2-7; 8 positions agree with TRBD1. V trimming: 9 bases; J trimming: 2 bases; junction bases outside the gene matches: 9. The CDR3 consists of 14 residues. In germline, CDR1 is KGHSH, CDR2 LQKENI. CDR3: CASTKTGETYEQYF. The CDR3 DNA sequence: TGTGCCAGTACAAAGACAGGGGAGACCTACGAGCAGTACTTC. Full variable domain (outside the CDR3, taken from reference TRBV18 and TRBJ2-7): NAGVMQNPRHLVRRRGQEARLRCSPMKGHSHVYWYRQLPEEGLKFMVYLQKENIIDESGMPKERFSAEFPKEGPSILRIQQVVRGDSAAYFCASTKTGETYEQYFGPGTRLTVT.

V usage is TRBV9 and J usage is TRBJ2-5; D uncertain. The CDR3 covers 14 residues. Germline CDR1 and CDR2: SGDLS and YYNGEE. With 4 bases removed from V and 3 bases from J, the gap between germline ends came to 13 bases. Here the CDR3 reads CASSIGPTEETQYF. The CDR3 DNA reads as TGTGCCAGCAGCATAGGCCCAACCGAAGAGACCCAGTACTTC.

The V call is TRBV6-5, the J call TRBJ1-5; D is undetermined. This CDR3 comprises 15 residues. Germline V gives CDR1 MNHEY, CDR2 SVGAGI. The V and J ends lost 5 bases and 8 bases respectively, with 19 bases between them. DNA of the CDR3: TGTGCCAGCAGTCCCCAATTCTGGGCCCCGGAGCCCCAGCATTTT. Protein: CASSPQFWAPEPQHF.

The gene calls are TRBV7-9 and TRBJ1-5; TRBD1 matches at 7 bases. Unmatched junction bases numbered 7, after V lost 4 bases and J lost 7 bases. This CDR3 comprises 14 residues. Germline V gives CDR1 SEHNR, CDR2 FQNEAQ (reference sequence). Written as DNA, the CDR3 is TGTGCCAGCAGCTCCGACAGGGCGAAGCAGCCCCAGCATTTT. Its protein is CASSSDRAKQPQHF.

V and J are TRBV4-2 and TRBJ2-3; 12 positions agree with TRBD2. Germline V lookup: CDR1 LGHNA, CDR2 YNFKEQ. This CDR3 has 18 residues. Trimming cost V 5 bases and J 5 bases; bases outside gene matches: 14. CDR3 in amino acids: CASSKTSGGPLVGDTQYF. Written as DNA, the CDR3 is TGTGCCAGCAGCAAGACTAGCGGGGGACCCCTTGTAGGAGATACGCAGTATTTT.

The J gene is TRBJ1-2, the V gene TRBV5-1, with no clear D. With 0 bases removed from V and 4 bases from J, the gap between germline ends came to 10 bases. There are 14 residues in the CDR3. Germline V gene lookup returns CDR1 SGHRS and CDR2 YFSETQ. This chain's CDR3 is CASSLGATAYGYTF. The CDR3 DNA is TGCGCCAGCAGCTTGGGGGCCACAGCCTATGGCTACACCTTC.

This sequence joins TRBV7-2 and TRBJ2-2; D not resolved. The V end was cut by 2 bases, the J end by 4 bases, with 11 bases between. The CDR3 extends over 15 amino acids. Germline V gene data show CDR1 as SGHTA and CDR2 as FQGNSA. The CDR3 protein is CASSLMGRSTGELFF. CDR3 sequence (DNA): TGTGCCAGCAGCTTAATGGGCAGGAGCACCGGGGAGCTGTTTTTT.